These T cell receptor beta chains were read from a single sample in a study of blood T cell repertoires in COVID-19. Repertoires were generated with immunoSEQ multiplex PCR, while TCRdb's copy carries only in-frame clones and drops some. Counted here are over 200,000 clones, around 90% occurring once; the ten biggest clones make up roughly 10%. Material for sequencing was PBMCs or T cells enriched from blood (not recorded which). Receptors were obtained from a man aged 25 to 45 who had recovered from COVID-19. Each CDR3 is given with its conserved first and last residue. The D gene is left open where the match is weak. Part of the rows lack a size; the others show once, few, many or a class for expanded clones.

v_call	cdr3_length	clone_size	d_call	j_call	cdr3_nt	cdr3_aa
TRBV19	15	.	.	TRBJ2-7	TGTGCCAGTAGTATCCACGAGGGTAATAGTTACGAGCAGTACTTC	CASSIHEGNSYEQYF
TRBV12-3/TRBV12-4	11	.	.	TRBJ2-1	TGTGCCAGCAGTTTCTTGAATGAGCAGTTCTTC	CASSFLNEQFF
TRBV5-4	14	.	.	TRBJ1-1	TGTGCCAGCAGCTTTGATTTCGTACAGGCTGAAGCTTTCTTT	CASSFDFVQAEAFF
TRBV4-2	17	.	.	TRBJ1-3	TGTGCCAGCAGCCAAGAGACAGGCCGTACCTCTGGAAACACCATATATTTT	CASSQETGRTSGNTIYF
TRBV28	13	.	.	TRBJ1-3	TGTGCCAGCACCGAGGGTTCTGGAAACACCATATATTTT	CASTEGSGNTIYF
TRBV7-9	15	.	TRBD1	TRBJ2-7	TGTGCCAGCAGCTGGGCGGACAGGGGGCACTACGAGCAGTACTTC	CASSWADRGHYEQYF
TRBV5-1	13	.	.	TRBJ2-7	TGCGCCAGCAGGCTATCTAGCTCCTACGAGCAGTACTTC	CASRLSSSYEQYF
TRBV7-6	14	.	.	TRBJ2-7	TGTGCCAGCAGCCCACAGGGATATGGGTACGAGCAGTACTTC	CASSPQGYGYEQYF
TRBV7-2	17	once	.	TRBJ1-3	TGTGCCAGCAGTTTAGACAGCACCTATTACTCTGGAAACACCATATATTTT	CASSLDSTYYSGNTIYF
TRBV7-6	15	once	.	TRBJ2-7	TGTGCCAGCAGCTTAAGATTAGCGGCCCACTACGAGCAGTACTTC	CASSLRLAAHYEQYF
TRBV7-9	13	few	.	TRBJ2-1	TGTGCCAGCAGCTTAGCGGGGGCCGACGAGCAGTTCTTC	CASSLAGADEQFF
TRBV19	18	.	TRBD1	TRBJ1-1	TGTGCCAGTAGTACGGACAGGGGGCGAAATCTTTTGAACACTGAAGCTTTCTTT	CASSTDRGRNLLNTEAFF
TRBV27	15	.	.	TRBJ2-1	TGTGCCAGCACCCCGGGACTTAGGTTCTACAATGAGCAGTTCTTC	CASTPGLRFYNEQFF
TRBV5-1	12	.	TRBD2	TRBJ2-1	TGCGCCAGCACCACTAGCGGTAATGAGCAGTTCTTC	CASTTSGNEQFF
TRBV12-3/TRBV12-4	13	.	TRBD1	TRBJ1-5	TGTGCCAGCAGCCGACAGGGCGAACAGCCCCAGCATTTT	CASSRQGEQPQHF
TRBV7-9	14	.	.	TRBJ1-1	TGTGCCAGCAGCTTTAGCACGACTGGTCCTGAAGCTTTCTTT	CASSFSTTGPEAFF
TRBV28	13	.	.	TRBJ1-1	TGTGCCAGCAGTTTTGACAGCAACACTGAAGCTTTCTTT	CASSFDSNTEAFF
TRBV7-9	16	.	TRBD2	TRBJ2-5	TGTGCCAGCAGCTTCATAGCGGGAGGGCCGGAAGAGACCCAGTACTTC	CASSFIAGGPEETQYF
TRBV7-9	14	.	TRBD1	TRBJ1-6	TGTGCCAGCAGCGTGGGACAGGGAAATTCACCCCTCCACTTT	CASSVGQGNSPLHF
TRBV7-2	14	.	.	TRBJ2-4	TGTGCCAGCAGCTTAGCAACTCAACTAAACATTCAGTACTTC	CASSLATQLNIQYF
TRBV30	11	.	.	TRBJ1-2	TGTGCCTGGAGGGCAGGAACTGGCTACACCTTC	CAWRAGTGYTF
TRBV27	15	.	TRBD2	TRBJ2-7	TGTGCCAGCAGGGTGGCGGGAGGTGACCTTTACGAGCAGTACTTC	CASRVAGGDLYEQYF
TRBV4-2	15	.	TRBD1	TRBJ2-2	TGTGCCAGCAGCCAAGAACAGGGGGCGTCCGGGGAGCTGTTTTTT	CASSQEQGASGELFF
TRBV4-1	15	.	TRBD1	TRBJ1-5	TGCGCCAGCAGCCTTGGGACAGGGGTTAATCAGCCCCAGCATTTT	CASSLGTGVNQPQHF